These 30 T cell receptor beta chains originate from one sample sequenced in a study of cytomegalovirus exposure and HLA in healthy donors. In the PCR, 60 Vbeta and 13 Jbeta primers were used. Repertoires were generated with immunoSEQ multiplex PCR, while TCRdb's copy carries only in-frame clones and drops some. The table lists some 91,000 clones, around 77% of them singletons, with 3% to 3.5% in the top ten. Sequencing used PBMCs. The receptors were sampled from a man between 40 and 49 years old in good health and CMV-seronegative.

The V and J genes are TRBV10-2 and TRBJ2-2; 7 bases line up with TRBD1. Germline CDR1 and CDR2: WSHSY and SAAADI. This CDR3 has 15 residues. The J segment lost 6 bases and the V segment lost 4 bases, leaving 8 bases of the junction unmatched. CDR3 sequence: CASSGVQGIAGELFF. The CDR3 DNA is TGCGCCAGCAGTGGCGTACAGGGGATCGCCGGGGAGCTGTTTTTT.

The gene calls are TRBV29-1 and TRBJ2-3; D is unclear. The germline V gene encodes CDR1 SQVTM and CDR2 ANQGSEA. The CDR3 has 10 residues. V gave up 7 bases and J gave up 2 bases, with 4 bases separating them. The CDR3 protein is CSAFTDTQYF. The CDR3 bases are TGCAGCGCATTCACAGATACGCAGTATTTT.

CDR3 in DNA: TGTGCCAGCAGCCGCCGGGTCCCCGCCTACGAGCAGTACTTC. As protein: CASSRRVPAYEQYF. V and J are TRBV5-8 and TRBJ2-7; D uncertain. There are 14 residues in the CDR3. The V and J ends lost 4 bases and 2 bases respectively, with 13 bases between them. Germline assignment: CDR1 SGHTS and CDR2 YDEGEE.

The chain is built from TRBV9 and TRBJ1-1; D is unclear. Trimming pared 3 bases from V and 2 bases from J, leaving 11 bases between. This CDR3 is built from 14 residues. CDR1 is SGDLS and CDR2 is YYNGEE in the germline V gene. The CDR3: CASSAQLGNTEAFF. CDR3 nucleotide sequence: TGTGCCAGCAGCGCCCAGTTGGGCAACACTGAAGCTTTCTTT.

The gene calls are TRBV30 and TRBJ1-5, with a possible D match to TRBD1 (5 bases). The germline CDR1 and CDR2 sequences are GTSNPN and SVGIG (reference sequence). This CDR3 comprises 17 residues. The V end was cut by 3 bases, the J end by 5 bases, with 23 bases between. The CDR3 nucleotides read TGTGCCTGGAGCGCGGGACCGAGGGGATCTGTATATCAGCCCCAGCATTTT. Its translation is CAWSAGPRGSVYQPQHF.

Here the CDR3 reads CASSPRSQGATDTQYF. CDR3 nucleotide sequence: TGTGCCAGCTCACCAAGGTCGCAGGGGGCTACAGATACGCAGTATTTT. This chain links TRBV18 with TRBJ2-3; 8 bases are shared with TRBD1. Germline V gene sequence: CDR1 KGHSH, CDR2 LQKENI. The trim removed 2 bases at V and 3 bases at J, leaving 7 bases unmatched. The length of the CDR3 is 16 residues.

The chain joins TRBV18 to TRBJ1-2; unclear D gene. This CDR3 is built from 15 residues. CDR1 is KGHSH, CDR2 LQKENI, per germline. V lost 4 bases and J lost 3, with 15 bases in between. The CDR3 region is CASSLNFLGDYGYTF. In DNA form, the CDR3 reads TGTGCCAGCTCACTCAACTTCCTAGGAGACTATGGCTACACCTTC.

The CDR3 reads CASSYSEQVAYEQYF. For the CDR3, the DNA is TGTGCCAGCAGTTACTCGGAACAGGTAGCCTACGAGCAGTACTTC. This sequence joins TRBV6-5 and TRBJ2-7, with D possibly being TRBD1 (5 bases). Germline CDR1 is MNHEY and CDR2 is SVGAGI. This CDR3 comprises 15 residues. V lost 0 bases and J 2 bases, leaving 11 bases between the germline ends.

This clone was counted a single time. The V gene is TRBV15, the J gene TRBJ2-7, with 10 bases identical to TRBD2. Trimming cost V 2 bases and J 6 bases; bases outside gene matches: 7. Looked up from germline, CDR1 is LNHNV and CDR2 is YYDKDF (reference sequence). The CDR3 runs to 15 residues. The CDR3 DNA is TGTGCCACCAGCAGAACCGCGGGGACTAGCGCCGAGCAGTACTTC. The encoded protein is CATSRTAGTSAEQYF.

V is TRBV7-9 and J is TRBJ2-7, with TRBD1 identical over 9 bases. The germline gives CDR1 SEHNR, CDR2 FQNEAQ (reference sequence). The length of the CDR3 is 14 residues. V gave up 6 bases and J gave up 4 bases; unmatched junction bases: 7. CDR3 nucleotides: TGTGCCAGCAGGTTGACAGGGGGGACATACGAGCAGTACTTC. This codes for CASRLTGGTYEQYF.

V usage is TRBV10-2 and J usage is TRBJ2-2; 9 bases map to TRBD1. Germline assignment: CDR1 WSHSY and CDR2 SAAADI. Trimming cost V 5 bases and J 0 bases; bases outside gene matches: 4. The length of the CDR3 is 16 residues. In nucleotides, the CDR3 is TGCGCCAGCAGTATTAGGACAGGGGCGAACACCGGGGAGCTGTTTTTT. The encoded protein is CASSIRTGANTGELFF.

This clone was detected only once. V and J are TRBV6-5 and TRBJ2-2; D perhaps matches TRBD1 (5 bases). Per the germline V gene, CDR1 is MNHEY and CDR2 is SVGAGI. V lost 10 bases and J lost 0, with 12 bases in between. The CDR3 consists of 14 residues. For the CDR3, the DNA is TGTGCCACCCGACAGCAGTCGAACACCGGGGAGCTGTTTTTT. Its translation: CATRQQSNTGELFF.

CDR3 sequence (DNA): TGTGCCAGCAGTTCCGTTGCCCTCGGTCAGTACTTC. Translation: CASSSVALGQYF. The chain uses TRBV6-5 and TRBJ2-7; D gene ambiguous. The length of the CDR3 is 12 residues. With 4 bases removed from V and 10 bases from J, the gap between germline ends came to 14 bases. Per the germline V gene, CDR1 is MNHEY and CDR2 is SVGAGI.

This clone was counted a few times. The CDR3 region is CASSLMGGPTDTQYF. In nucleotides, the CDR3 is TGTGCCAGCAGCTTAATGGGGGGGCCGACAGATACGCAGTATTTT. The gene calls are TRBV7-3 and TRBJ2-3; possible D gene TRBD2, 7 bases. The ends were cut back, 1 base at V and 3 bases at J, with 11 bases in the middle. Per the germline V gene, CDR1 is SGHTA and CDR2 is FQGTGA. This CDR3 is 15 amino acids long.

The J gene is TRBJ1-2, the V gene TRBV6-6; D is unresolved. The germline gives CDR1 MNHNY, CDR2 SVGAGI (reference sequence). Trimming cost V 6 bases and J 8 bases, with 13 bases left between them. The CDR3 runs to 12 residues. DNA of the CDR3: TGTGCCAGCAGGCAGCGGGATTTCGGCTACACCTTC. Translating it yields CASRQRDFGYTF.

The chain has TRBV27 and TRBJ2-7, with D possibly being TRBD2 (5 bases). The V and J ends lost 6 bases and 6 bases respectively, with 21 bases between them. CDR3 size: 15 residues. Germline V lookup: CDR1 MNHEY, CDR2 SMNVEV (reference sequence). The CDR3 loop is CASRITGSRDIEQYF. The CDR3 DNA is TGTGCCAGCAGAATAACCGGGTCTCGGGATATCGAGCAGTACTTC.

The rearrangement joins TRBV11-3 to TRBJ2-1; D gene unclear. Trimming cost V 1 base and J 10 bases, with 11 bases left between them. The CDR3 has 13 residues. Germline V gene lookup returns CDR1 SGHNT and CDR2 YENEEA. The CDR3 reads CASSLGPLGEQFF. The CDR3 coding sequence is TGTGCCAGCAGCTTAGGGCCCCTCGGGGAGCAGTTCTTC.

Here the CDR3 DNA reads TGTGCCAGCAGTTCCTTGACAGGGAGCTCCTATAATTCACCCCTCCACTTT. Translated: CASSSLTGSSYNSPLHF. The chain uses TRBV28 and TRBJ1-6; 7 positions match TRBD1. The CDR3 spans 17 residues. Germline CDR1 is MDHEN and CDR2 is SYDVKM. Trimming at V came to 4 bases and at J to 0 bases, leaving 6 bases not matched to a gene. Full variable domain (outside the CDR3, taken from reference TRBV28 and TRBJ1-6): DVKVTQSSRYLVKRTGEKVFLECVQDMDHENMFWYRQDPGLGLRLIYFSYDVKMKEKGDIPEGYSVSREKKERFSLILESASTNQTSMYLCASSSLTGSSYNSPLHFGNGTRLTVT.

The chain employs TRBV6-5 and TRBJ1-2; TRBD1 matches 10 bases. Germline lookup yields CDR1 MNHEY and CDR2 SVGAGI. This CDR3 has 12 residues. V lost 5 bases to trimming and J lost 8 bases; unmatched junction nucleotides: 2. The CDR3 here is CASSGGQGGYTF. The CDR3 DNA follows: TGTGCCAGCAGTGGGGGACAGGGGGGCTACACCTTC.

This sequence joins TRBV28 and TRBJ1-1; 10 nucleotides line up with TRBD1. This CDR3 spans 14 amino acids. Germline lookup yields CDR1 MDHEN and CDR2 SYDVKM. The J segment lost 7 bases and the V segment lost 2 bases, leaving 4 bases of the junction unmatched. The CDR3 spells CASSLGTGELEAFF. In DNA, the CDR3 is TGTGCCAGCAGTTTAGGGACAGGGGAACTTGAAGCTTTCTTT.

The chain joins TRBV10-3 to TRBJ2-3, with a weak D call TRBD2 (6 bases). Per germline, CDR1 ENHRY and CDR2 SYGVKD. Between the trimmed V and J ends, which lost 0 bases and 4 bases, there was a span of 11 bases. The CDR3 has 15 amino acids. The CDR3: CAISESGSRSDTQYF. The CDR3 DNA follows: TGTGCCATCAGTGAGTCCGGGAGCAGATCAGATACGCAGTATTTT.

The gene calls are TRBV11-2 and TRBJ2-7, with D tentatively TRBD1 (6 bases). There are 15 residues in the CDR3. V lost 3 bases to trimming and J lost 6 bases, with 18 bases between them. Germline CDR1 SGHAT, CDR2 FQNNGV. DNA of the CDR3: TGTGCCAGCAGCTTCCTAGGGCAGGGGTTGAGCGAGCAGTACTTC. Translated, it gives CASSFLGQGLSEQYF.

The chain employs TRBV2 and TRBJ1-6; TRBD1 is a possible D gene (5 bases). Trimming stripped 2 bases from V and 7 bases from J, with 18 bases between. The CDR3 runs to 17 residues. From germline, CDR1 is SNHLY and CDR2 FYNNEI. In nucleotides, the CDR3 is TGTGCCAGCAGTGAAAGGGGCGGGGAGGGAACGAATTCACCCCTCCACTTT. As protein: CASSERGGEGTNSPLHF.

J is TRBJ2-1 and V is TRBV30; 10 bases agree with TRBD2. CDR1 GTSNPN and CDR2 SVGIG come from the germline V gene (reference sequence). The CDR3 has 14 amino acids. V lost 4 bases, J lost 7 bases, and 7 bases stayed unmatched. The CDR3 DNA follows: TGTGCCTGGATGGTAGCGGGAGGTCTTAATGAGCAGTTCTTC. Protein sequence: CAWMVAGGLNEQFF. The variable domain in full, with the rest retrieved from reference TRBV30 and TRBJ2-1, is SQTIHQWPATLVQPVGSPLSLECTVEGTSNPNLYWYRQAAGRGLQLLFYSVGIGQISSEVPQNLSASRPQDRQFILSSKKLLLSDSGFYLCAWMVAGGLNEQFFGPGTRLTVL.

In its sample, this clone was seen once. The V and J genes are TRBV28 and TRBJ2-1; 12 nucleotides agree with TRBD1. V gave up 2 bases and J gave up 8 bases; unmatched junction bases: 4. The CDR3 is made up of 15 amino acids. Germline V gene data show CDR1 as MDHEN and CDR2 as SYDVKM. CDR3 DNA: TGTGCCAGCAGTTTAATCGGGACAGGGGGCTATGAGCAGTTCTTC. Protein: CASSLIGTGGYEQFF.

The J gene is TRBJ2-7, the V gene TRBV28, with 9 bases aligning to TRBD1. The junction had 3 bases not matched to a gene; V was cut back by 3 bases and J by 3 bases. The CDR3 is 14 residues long. Looked up from germline, CDR1 is MDHEN and CDR2 is SYDVKM. As DNA, the CDR3 is TGTGCCAGCAGTTTGGCGGACAGGGGCTACGAGCAGTACTTC. Its translation is CASSLADRGYEQYF.

The chain couples TRBV6-5 to TRBJ2-3, with D maybe TRBD1 (5 bases). Per the germline V gene, CDR1 is MNHEY and CDR2 is SVGAGI. V lost 5 bases and J 5 bases, leaving 5 bases between the germline ends. The CDR3 is 11 residues long. CDR3 loop: CASSRGDTQYF. The CDR3 DNA sequence: TGTGCCAGCAGTAGGGGAGATACGCAGTATTTT.

The chain employs TRBV5-1 and TRBJ1-2; 7 positions match TRBD1. Looked up from germline, CDR1 is SGHRS and CDR2 is YFSETQ. Germline trimming cut 0 bases from V and 8 bases from J; bases unmatched to any gene: 13. The CDR3 loop spans 16 amino acids. CDR3 nucleotide sequence: TGCGCCAGCAGCTTGGGTTTCGGGGGACAGTATGGCGGCTACACCTTC. This gives the protein CASSLGFGGQYGGYTF.

The chain combines TRBV5-1 with TRBJ2-5, with 7 positions matching TRBD1. The CDR3 is 14 residues long. Germline CDR1 is SGHRS and CDR2 is YFSETQ. V gave up 5 bases and J gave up 6 bases; unmatched junction bases: 10. This CDR3 is CASSGTVGPKTQYF. DNA of the CDR3: TGCGCCAGCAGTGGGACAGTAGGGCCTAAGACCCAGTACTTC.

This chain joins TRBV28 and TRBJ2-3; TRBD1 agrees at 8 bases. Germline values: CDR1 MDHEN, CDR2 SYDVKM. V shed 1 base and J 2 bases; nucleotides not matched to a gene: 8. There are 17 residues in the CDR3. DNA for the CDR3: TGTGCCAGCAGTTTATCCCTCGGACAGGGTTTCACAGATACGCAGTATTTT. Protein: CASSLSLGQGFTDTQYF.